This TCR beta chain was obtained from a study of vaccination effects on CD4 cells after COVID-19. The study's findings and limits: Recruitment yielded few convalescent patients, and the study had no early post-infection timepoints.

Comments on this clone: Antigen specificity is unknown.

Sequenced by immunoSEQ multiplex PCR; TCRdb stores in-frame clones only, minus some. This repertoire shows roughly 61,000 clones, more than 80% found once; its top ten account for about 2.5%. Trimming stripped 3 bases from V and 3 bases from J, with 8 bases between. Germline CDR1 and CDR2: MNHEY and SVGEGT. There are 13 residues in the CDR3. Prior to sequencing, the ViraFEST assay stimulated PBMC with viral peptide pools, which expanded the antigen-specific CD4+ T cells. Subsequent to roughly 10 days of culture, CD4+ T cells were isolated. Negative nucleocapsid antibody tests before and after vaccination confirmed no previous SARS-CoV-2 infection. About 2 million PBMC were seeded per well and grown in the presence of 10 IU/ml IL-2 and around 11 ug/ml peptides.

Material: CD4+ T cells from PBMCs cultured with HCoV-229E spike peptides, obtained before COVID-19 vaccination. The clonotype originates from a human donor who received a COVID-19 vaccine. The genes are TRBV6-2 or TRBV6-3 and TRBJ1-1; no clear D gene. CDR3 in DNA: TGTGCCAGCAGTTATGGTAGGGACACTGAAGCTTTCTTT. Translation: CASSYGRDTEAFF.